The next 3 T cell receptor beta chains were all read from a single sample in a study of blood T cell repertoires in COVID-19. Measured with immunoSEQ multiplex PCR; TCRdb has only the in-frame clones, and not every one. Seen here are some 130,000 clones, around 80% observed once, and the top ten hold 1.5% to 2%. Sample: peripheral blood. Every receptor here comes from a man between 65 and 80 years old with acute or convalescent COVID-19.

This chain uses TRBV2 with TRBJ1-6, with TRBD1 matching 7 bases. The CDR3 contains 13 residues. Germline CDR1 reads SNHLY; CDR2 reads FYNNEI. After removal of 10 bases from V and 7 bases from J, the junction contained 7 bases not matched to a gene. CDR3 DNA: TGTGCCACTCGGACAGGTGGGAATTCACCCCTCCACTTT. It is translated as CATRTGGNSPLHF. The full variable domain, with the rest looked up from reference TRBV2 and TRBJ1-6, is EPEVTQTPSHQVTQMGQEVILRCVPISNHLYFYWYRQILGQKVEFLVSFYNNEISEKSEIFDDQFSVERPDGSNFTLKIRSTKLEDSAMYFCATRTGGNSPLHFGNGTRLTVT.

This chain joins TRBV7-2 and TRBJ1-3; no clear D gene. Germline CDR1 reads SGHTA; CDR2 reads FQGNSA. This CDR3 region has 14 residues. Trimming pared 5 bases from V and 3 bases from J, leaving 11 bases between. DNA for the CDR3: TGTGCCAGCAGCCTGAGCTTTAATGGAAACACCATATATTTT. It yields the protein CASSLSFNGNTIYF.

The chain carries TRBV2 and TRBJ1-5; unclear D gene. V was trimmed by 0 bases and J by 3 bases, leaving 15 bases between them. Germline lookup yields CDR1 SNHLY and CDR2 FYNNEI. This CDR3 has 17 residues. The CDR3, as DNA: TGTGCCAGCAGTGAAGCGTGGCGCACAGTAGACAATCAGCCCCAGCATTTT. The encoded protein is CASSEAWRTVDNQPQHF.